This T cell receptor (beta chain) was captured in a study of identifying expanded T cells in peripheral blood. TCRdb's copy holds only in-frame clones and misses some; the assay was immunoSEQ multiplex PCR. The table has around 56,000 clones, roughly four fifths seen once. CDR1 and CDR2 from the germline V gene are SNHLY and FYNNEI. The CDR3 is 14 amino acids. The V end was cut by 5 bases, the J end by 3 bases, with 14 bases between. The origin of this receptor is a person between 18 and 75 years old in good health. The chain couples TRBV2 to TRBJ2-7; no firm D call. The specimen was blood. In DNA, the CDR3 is TGTGCCAGCAGTTCCCTCGACGCACTCTACGAGCAGTACTTC. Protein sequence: CASSSLDALYEQYF.